This entry lists 6 T cell receptor beta chains sequenced from one sample in a study of blood T cell repertoires in COVID-19 (dated by TCRdb to the early 2020s). Library preparation used the immunoSEQ multiplex PCR assay. TCRdb stores this immuneACCESS table with in-frame sequences only. Part of the clones is absent; in the studies checked, under half of the shortfall reflects unresolved V genes, and no reason is known for the rest. In all, the sample holds about 200,000 clones, and approximately 86% of those were seen once. The top ten clonotypes cover around 3.1% of the sample. Sequencing was carried out using peripheral blood. The receptors were sampled from a man in his 60s with acute or convalescent COVID-19.

This clone has just one count. The chain combines TRBV7-3 with TRBJ2-2; 8 bases agree with TRBD2. From germline, CDR1 is SGHTA and CDR2 FQGTGA. This CDR3 region has 18 residues. Trimming took 6 bases from V and 2 from J; bases not matched to a gene: 14. CDR3 protein: CASRSADGAGANTGELFF. In DNA form, the CDR3 reads TGTGCCAGCAGGAGCGCGGATGGAGCGGGGGCCAACACCGGGGAGCTGTTTTTT.

This chain uses TRBV5-1 with TRBJ2-5, with D perhaps TRBD2 (6 bases). Germline assignment: CDR1 SGHRS and CDR2 YFSETQ. This CDR3 comprises 15 residues. V lost 1 base and J lost 1, with 11 bases in between. CDR3 nucleotide sequence: TGCGCCAGCAGCTTGCTGGCGGGACCCCAAGAGACCCAGTACTTC. This translates into CASSLLAGPQETQYF.

Only one count was recorded for this clone. This rearrangement joins TRBV13 to TRBJ2-5; TRBD2 agrees at 10 bases. V lost 1 base and J lost 0; bases outside the gene matches: 5. This CDR3 is 17 amino acids long. Germline V gives CDR1 PRHDT, CDR2 FYEKMQ (reference sequence). The CDR3 DNA reads TGTGCCAGCAGCTTAGTGGGGCTAGCGGGGGACCAAGAGACCCAGTACTTC. Residues: CASSLVGLAGDQETQYF. The full variable domain, completed using reference TRBV13 and TRBJ2-5, is AAGVIQSPRHLIKEKRETATLKCYPIPRHDTVYWYQQGPGQDPQFLISFYEKMQSDKGSIPDRFSAQQFSDYHSELNMSSLELGDSALYFCASSLVGLAGDQETQYFGPGTRLLVL.

The genes are TRBV6-5 and TRBJ1-2; D uncertain. Germline CDR1 and CDR2: MNHEY and SVGAGI. The CDR3 totals 15 residues. Trimming took 2 bases from V and 0 from J, leaving 10 bases between them. This chain's CDR3 is CASSYRGPANYGYTF. In nucleotides, the CDR3 is TGTGCCAGCAGTTACCGAGGTCCAGCTAACTATGGCTACACCTTC.

The chain employs TRBV5-5 and TRBJ1-5, with D unresolved. With 6 bases removed from V and 2 bases from J, the gap between germline ends came to 12 bases. Germline CDR1 SGHKS, CDR2 YYEKEE (reference sequence). This CDR3 is built from 14 residues. The CDR3 reads CASTLRQGNQPQHF. CDR3 coding DNA: TGTGCCAGCACCCTCCGGCAGGGCAATCAGCCCCAGCATTTT. Combining the CDR3 with reference TRBV5-5 and TRBJ1-5 gives the whole variable domain DAGVTQSPTHLIKTRGQQVTLRCSPISGHKSVSWYQQVLGQGPQFIFQYYEKEERGRGNFPDRFSARQFPNYSSELNVNALLLGDSALYLCASTLRQGNQPQHFGDGTRLSIL.

J is TRBJ2-7 and V is TRBV12-5; D remains unclear. Germline loops: CDR1 LGHNT, CDR2 FRNRAP. This CDR3 is built from 14 residues. V lost 3 bases and J 10 bases, leaving 19 bases between the germline ends. CDR3 residues: CASGFEYPSSEQYF. CDR3 in DNA: TGTGCTAGTGGTTTCGAGTATCCCTCCTCCGAACAGTACTTC.